The 28 T cell receptor beta chains below come from one sample, sequenced in a study of blood T cell repertoires in COVID-19. TCRdb keeps only in-frame clones here, not all; method: immunoSEQ multiplex PCR. The sample has 300,000 to 350,000 clones; around 83% are singletons. Input material: peripheral blood. The receptors stem from a man younger than 45 with active or convalescent COVID-19.

The V call is TRBV29-1, the J call TRBJ2-7; 7 bases line up with TRBD1. The CDR3 consists of 16 residues. Per germline, CDR1 SQVTM and CDR2 ANQGSEA. With 4 bases clipped from V and 1 base from J, the junction kept 13 bases outside the gene matches. This CDR3 reads CSVVGARGGSSYEQYF. For the CDR3, the DNA is TGCAGCGTTGTGGGTGCGAGAGGGGGCAGTTCCTACGAGCAGTACTTC.

The chain carries TRBV12-3 or TRBV12-4 and TRBJ2-5; TRBD2 matches at 8 bases. There are 13 residues in the CDR3. J lost 3 bases, V lost 6 bases, and 3 bases had no gene match. The CDR3 sequence: CASRVSGEETQYF. The CDR3 nucleotides are TGTGCCAGCAGGGTTAGCGGGGAAGAGACCCAGTACTTC.

J is TRBJ2-6 and V is TRBV11-3; D perhaps matches TRBD1 (5 bases). Germline V lookup: CDR1 SGHNT, CDR2 YENEEA. Trimming pared 1 base from V and 4 bases from J, leaving 5 bases between. There are 14 residues in the CDR3. DNA for the CDR3: TGTGCCAGCAGCTTAGGGGGCGGGGCCAACGTCCTGACTTTC. Translation: CASSLGGGANVLTF. Supplemented by reference TRBV11-3 and TRBJ2-6, the full variable domain reads EAGVVQSPRYKIIEKKQPVAFWCNPISGHNTLYWYLQNLGQGPELLIRYENEEAVDDSQLPKDRFSAERLKGVDSTLKIQPAELGDSAVYLCASSLGGGANVLTFGAGSRLTVL.

V and J are TRBV29-1 and TRBJ1-5; 8 positions match TRBD1. The CDR3 length is 13 residues. Losses at the gene ends were 6 bases for V and 2 bases for J; bases not matched to a gene: 3. Per germline, CDR1 SQVTM and CDR2 ANQGSEA. The CDR3 loop is CSVRTGRNQPQHF. CDR3 nucleotides: TGCAGCGTGAGGACAGGGCGCAATCAGCCCCAGCATTTT.

This sequence joins TRBV3-1 (or the pseudogene TRBV3-2) and TRBJ2-1, with 10 bases lining up with TRBD2. The CDR3 contains 17 residues. V was pared by 4 bases and J by 7 bases, with 13 bases of the junction left unmatched. CDR1 is LGHDT and CDR2 is YNNKEL in the germline V gene (reference sequence). CDR3 residues: CASSPRRSGRAFNEQFF. DNA of the CDR3: TGTGCCAGCAGCCCAAGAAGGAGCGGGAGGGCCTTTAATGAGCAGTTCTTC.

The DNA for the CDR3 is TGTGCCAGCAGCCCCCCCTCAGCGTCCGAGCAGTACTTC. Amino acids: CASSPPSASEQYF. The chain joins TRBV7-9 to TRBJ2-7; D not certain. The CDR3 consists of 13 residues. Germline CDR1 reads SEHNR; CDR2 reads FQNEAQ (reference sequence). V lost 5 bases, J lost 6 bases, and 14 bases lay in between.

This rearrangement joins TRBV12-3 or TRBV12-4 to TRBJ1-1; no clear D gene. The CDR3 has 13 residues. Trimming stripped 6 bases from V and 1 base from J, with 9 bases between. In nucleotides, the CDR3 is TGTGCCAGCAGGCAGAGGGAGAACACTGAAGCTTTCTTT. Encoded protein: CASRQRENTEAFF.

The chain has TRBV3-1 (or the pseudogene TRBV3-2) and TRBJ2-5; 8 bases align to TRBD2. The CDR3 contains 18 residues. Germline CDR1 reads LGHDT; CDR2 reads YNNKEL (reference sequence). V shed 5 bases, J shed 1 base, and the junction held 15 bases outside the gene matches. The CDR3 nucleotides read TGTGCCAGCAGCTCACTGGCGGGGGGCCCGGGAATCCAAGAGACCCAGTACTTC. Its protein is CASSSLAGGPGIQETQYF.

This clone was seen once. This chain links TRBV19 with TRBJ1-5; TRBD1 agrees at 10 bases. The CDR3 extends over 15 amino acids. Germline CDR1 and CDR2: LNHDA and SQIVND (reference sequence). V shed 7 bases, J shed 7 bases, and the junction held 10 bases outside the gene matches. The CDR3 protein is CASTPGQGHEQPQHF. CDR3 DNA sequence: TGTGCCAGTACCCCGGGACAGGGGCACGAGCAGCCCCAGCATTTT.

The chain couples TRBV28 to TRBJ1-2, with 8 bases matching TRBD1. The CDR3 has 15 residues. V shed 4 bases, J shed 2 bases, and the junction held 6 bases outside the gene matches. Germline V gene sequence: CDR1 MDHEN, CDR2 SYDVKM. The CDR3 loop is CASSYFGQGNYGYTF. In DNA, the CDR3 is TGTGCCAGCAGTTATTTTGGACAGGGCAACTATGGCTACACCTTC.

The chain joins TRBV19 to TRBJ2-1; D call uncertain. The germline gives CDR1 LNHDA, CDR2 SQIVND (reference sequence). The CDR3 is 12 residues long. V lost 5 bases, J lost 7 bases, and 9 bases lay in between. CDR3 loop: CASSPRINEQFF. The CDR3 coding sequence is TGTGCCAGTAGTCCCCGTATTAATGAGCAGTTCTTC.

The chain employs TRBV4-1 and TRBJ1-1; D is unresolved. The V and J ends lost 1 base and 3 bases respectively, with 12 bases between them. The CDR3 sequence is 15 residues long. Germline lookup yields CDR1 MGHRA and CDR2 YSYEKL. CDR3 DNA: TGCGCCAGCAGCCAAGCCAGGATCGCGTACACTGAAGCTTTCTTT. Protein: CASSQARIAYTEAFF.

This clone was detected many times. The chain carries TRBV6-2 or TRBV6-3 and TRBJ2-3; D ambiguous. This CDR3 is 16 amino acids long. Germline-derived CDR1 and CDR2 are MNHEY and SVGEGT. V was trimmed by 6 bases and J by 4 bases, leaving 20 bases between them. The CDR3 sequence is CASSPISRLVADTQYF. The CDR3 bases are TGTGCCAGCAGCCCTATCAGTAGGCTAGTGGCAGATACGCAGTATTTT.

The chain carries TRBV6-5 and TRBJ2-3; the match to TRBD2 covers 11 bases. The V and J ends lost 2 bases and 5 bases, in that order; junction bases with no gene match: 6. CDR3 size: 16 residues. CDR1 MNHEY and CDR2 SVGAGI come from the germline V gene. This CDR3 is CASSYGSGGARDTQYF. DNA of the CDR3: TGTGCCAGCAGTTACGGTAGCGGGGGGGCCAGAGATACGCAGTATTTT.

V and J are TRBV6-4 and TRBJ1-1; TRBD1 matches at 7 bases. This CDR3 region has 13 residues. Germline loops: CDR1 MRHNA, CDR2 SNTAGT. The V segment lost 10 bases and the J segment 1 base; nucleotides outside the gene matches: 6. CDR3 DNA: TGTGCCATCTCTGGGACAGCGAACACTGAAGCTTTCTTT. Protein sequence: CAISGTANTEAFF.

The chain links TRBV27 to TRBJ2-6; 8 nucleotides agree with TRBD2. The CDR3 length is 20 residues. Trimming took 6 bases from V and 3 from J; bases not matched to a gene: 19. Germline V CDR1 and CDR2: MNHEY, SMNVEV (reference sequence). CDR3 nucleotide sequence: TGTGCCAGCAGACGACGGACGGGGGGGGAGGATATCCTTGGGGCCAACGTCCTGACTTTC. It codes for CASRRRTGGEDILGANVLTF.

V is TRBV9 and J is TRBJ2-1; TRBD2 matches at 9 bases. The CDR3 contains 18 residues. V trimming: 0 bases; J trimming: 0 bases; junction bases outside the gene matches: 7. CDR1 is SGDLS, CDR2 YYNGEE, per germline. The DNA of the CDR3 is TGTGCCAGCAGCGTAGAGCTAGCGGGGTCGAGCTCCTACAATGAGCAGTTCTTC. This gives the protein CASSVELAGSSSYNEQFF.

The chain employs TRBV7-2 and TRBJ1-3; maybe TRBD1 (6 bases). Trimming shortened V by 8 bases and J by 2 bases, and 10 bases separated the two germline ends. The CDR3 runs 13 residues. Germline values: CDR1 SGHTA, CDR2 FQGNSA. For the CDR3, the DNA is TGTGCCAGCCGGGCAGGGGCTGGAAACACCATATATTTT. Its translation is CASRAGAGNTIYF.

This rearrangement joins TRBV7-3 to TRBJ2-3, with D perhaps TRBD2 (8 bases). Germline loops: CDR1 SGHTA, CDR2 FQGTGA. The CDR3 covers 16 residues. V lost 2 bases and J 4 bases, leaving 16 bases between the germline ends. This CDR3 reads CASSLGGTAGADTQYF. The CDR3 DNA sequence: TGTGCCAGCAGCTTAGGGGGGACAGCGGGAGCAGATACGCAGTATTTT.

This chain uses TRBV19 with TRBJ1-2; TRBD1 matches at 8 bases. The CDR3 covers 15 residues. Germline assignment: CDR1 LNHDA and CDR2 SQIVND (reference sequence). J gave up 3 bases and V 4 bases, and 7 bases lay outside the gene matches. The CDR3 sequence is CASSTQGARDYGYTF. CDR3 in DNA: TGTGCCAGTAGTACCCAGGGGGCGCGGGACTATGGCTACACCTTC.

This rearrangement joins TRBV9 to TRBJ2-1; 10 bases match TRBD2. Germline V gene lookup returns CDR1 SGDLS and CDR2 YYNGEE. There are 16 residues in the CDR3. With 0 bases clipped from V and 4 bases from J, the junction kept 4 bases outside the gene matches. The CDR3 DNA reads as TGTGCCAGCAGCGTAGCTACTAGCGGGGCGTACAATGAGCAGTTCTTC. This encodes CASSVATSGAYNEQFF.

J is TRBJ2-7 and V is TRBV19; D is possibly TRBD1 (5 bases). V was trimmed by 4 bases and J by 2 bases, leaving 9 bases between them. CDR3 length: 13 amino acids. The germline V gene encodes CDR1 LNHDA and CDR2 SQIVND (reference sequence). In nucleotides, the CDR3 is TGTGCCAGTAGTAACAGGCAACCCTACGAGCAGTACTTC. This gives the protein CASSNRQPYEQYF.

The chain carries TRBV11-1 and TRBJ2-7; maybe TRBD2 (5 bases). The CDR3 is made up of 14 amino acids. The germline V gene encodes CDR1 SGHAT and CDR2 FQDESV (reference sequence). Trimming removed 3 bases from V and 2 bases from J, with 11 bases in between. The DNA for the CDR3 is TGTGCCAGCAGCTTTGCGAGCGGAGCCTACGAGCAGTACTTC. As protein: CASSFASGAYEQYF.

This clone was recorded once. Other DNA sequences of this sample code for an identical CDR3. The J gene is TRBJ1-3, the V gene TRBV6-5, with D perhaps TRBD1 (6 bases). The V gene lost 0 bases and the J gene lost 2 bases, with 8 bases spanning the gap. Germline assignment: CDR1 MNHEY and CDR2 SVGAGI. This CDR3 comprises 15 residues. The CDR3 spells CASSYSPGAGNTIYF. CDR3 nucleotides: TGTGCCAGCAGTTACTCTCCAGGGGCTGGAAACACCATATATTTT.

V and J are TRBV28 and TRBJ2-3; 7 bases are shared with TRBD2. Trimming removed 6 bases from V and 6 bases from J; junction bases left unmatched: 9. The germline V gene has CDR1 MDHEN and CDR2 SYDVKM. The CDR3 sequence is 14 residues long. The CDR3 region has the DNA TGTGCCAGCAGCATGGGGGGGATGGAGGATACGCAGTATTTT. The encoded protein is CASSMGGMEDTQYF.

The J gene is TRBJ1-2, the V gene TRBV10-3, with D unclear. The CDR3 loop spans 13 amino acids. The germline CDR1 and CDR2 sequences are ENHRY and SYGVKD. Trimming pared 2 bases from V and 3 bases from J, leaving 7 bases between. The CDR3 sequence: CAISEEVDYGYTF. The CDR3 bases are TGTGCCATCAGTGAGGAGGTTGACTATGGCTACACCTTC.

The J gene is TRBJ2-3, the V gene TRBV19, with 8 positions matching TRBD2. The CDR3 extends over 15 amino acids. The V gene end was trimmed by 3 bases and the J gene end by 5 bases; junction bases not matched to a gene: 7. Germline CDR1 is LNHDA and CDR2 is SQIVND (reference sequence). CDR3 nucleotide sequence: TGTGCCAGTAGTATTGGTCTAGCGGGCATAGATACGCAGTATTTT. Translation: CASSIGLAGIDTQYF.

This chain links TRBV19 with TRBJ2-1, with 13 positions matching TRBD2. Germline-derived CDR1 and CDR2 are LNHDA and SQIVND (reference sequence). This CDR3 has 17 amino acids. The V gene end was trimmed by 5 bases and the J gene end by 6 bases; junction bases not matched to a gene: 10. CDR3 coding DNA: TGTGCCAGTAGTTCTTCCCCGACTAGCGGGGGGCCCAATGAGCAGTTCTTC. Residues: CASSSSPTSGGPNEQFF.